This passage covers 13 T cell receptor beta chains from one sample sequenced in a study of blood T cell repertoires in COVID-19. Generated by immunoSEQ multiplex PCR, the TCRdb table keeps only in-frame clones and is missing some. The table records around 310,000 clones, just under 90% of them present only once. The material sequenced was PBMCs or T cells enriched from blood (not recorded which). The source is a woman aged 30 to 39 who had recovered from COVID-19.

V and J are TRBV10-2 and TRBJ1-1, with 7 bases fitting TRBD1. Germline V lookup: CDR1 WSHSY, CDR2 SAAADI. The trim removed 6 bases at V and 4 bases at J, leaving 8 bases unmatched. The CDR3 totals 14 residues. Here the CDR3 reads CASRSTGLGTEAFF. The CDR3 DNA is TGCGCCAGCAGATCGACAGGGCTGGGCACTGAAGCTTTCTTT.

The J gene is TRBJ1-2, the V gene TRBV2; 7 bases fit TRBD1. This CDR3 is 13 amino acids long. The J segment lost 8 bases and the V segment lost 6 bases, leaving 9 bases of the junction unmatched. Germline V gives CDR1 SNHLY, CDR2 FYNNEI. CDR3: CASRPGQANGYTF. The DNA for the CDR3 is TGTGCCAGCAGACCCGGACAGGCGAACGGCTACACCTTC.

This clone came up once. The rearrangement uses TRBV19 and TRBJ1-1, with TRBD1 matching 10 bases. V dropped 5 bases and J dropped 5; count of bases not matched to a gene: 2. Germline V gene data show CDR1 as LNHDA and CDR2 as SQIVND (reference sequence). This CDR3 has 13 amino acids. The CDR3 region has the DNA TGTGCCAGTAGTGTGGACAGGGGGACTGAAGCTTTCTTT. As protein: CASSVDRGTEAFF.

The chain couples TRBV30 to TRBJ1-1, with 7 positions matching TRBD1. The CDR3 is 15 amino acids. Germline values: CDR1 GTSNPN, CDR2 SVGIG (reference sequence). V lost 3 bases, J lost 2 bases, and 9 bases stayed unmatched. Here the CDR3 reads CAWRVRQGTNTEAFF. The CDR3 coding sequence is TGTGCCTGGAGGGTCCGACAGGGAACCAACACTGAAGCTTTCTTT. Full variable domain (remainder filled in from reference TRBV30 and TRBJ1-1): SQTIHQWPATLVQPVGSPLSLECTVEGTSNPNLYWYRQAAGRGLQLLFYSVGIGQISSEVPQNLSASRPQDRQFILSSKKLLLSDSGFYLCAWRVRQGTNTEAFFGQGTRLTVV.

This chain uses TRBV3-1 (or the pseudogene TRBV3-2) with TRBJ2-1; 14 bases are shared with TRBD2. V shed 4 bases, J shed 9 bases, and the junction held 8 bases outside the gene matches. From germline, CDR1 is LGHDT and CDR2 YNNKEL (reference sequence). The CDR3 has 16 amino acids. CDR3 sequence (DNA): TGTGCCAGCAGCCCAGCCGGACTAGCGGGAGGCGGTGAGCAGTTCTTC. As protein: CASSPAGLAGGGEQFF.

This chain connects TRBV7-9 to TRBJ2-3, with unresolved D. The CDR3 covers 12 residues. The germline V gene has CDR1 SEHNR and CDR2 FQNEAQ (reference sequence). The V end lost 5 bases, the J end lost 6 bases, and 9 bases lay between the germline ends. For the CDR3, the DNA is TGTGCCAGCAGCCTAACGAAGGATACGCAGTATTTT. Its translation: CASSLTKDTQYF.

The chain joins TRBV3-1 (or the pseudogene TRBV3-2) to TRBJ2-5; TRBD1 agrees at 7 bases. Germline V gene sequence: CDR1 LGHDT, CDR2 YNNKEL (reference sequence). V was clipped by 3 bases and J by 3 bases; unmatched bases: 13. The CDR3 loop spans 17 amino acids. DNA of the CDR3: TGTGCCAGCAGCCATTTAAGGACCGGGACAGAGAAAGAGACCCAGTACTTC. Amino acid sequence: CASSHLRTGTEKETQYF.

V is TRBV5-1 and J is TRBJ2-7, with D possibly matching TRBD1 (5 bases). Germline CDR1 SGHRS, CDR2 YFSETQ. The V and J ends lost 5 bases and 2 bases respectively, with 14 bases between them. This CDR3 contains 14 residues. Written as DNA, the CDR3 is TGCGCCAGCAGTGGATGGGGCCCGACCTACGAGCAGTACTTC. It yields the protein CASSGWGPTYEQYF.

This chain uses TRBV27 with TRBJ2-4; 14 bases fit TRBD2. The CDR3 loop spans 14 amino acids. CDR1 is MNHEY and CDR2 is SMNVEV in the germline V gene (reference sequence). The junction had 3 bases not matched to a gene; V was cut back by 6 bases and J by 8 bases. CDR3 protein: CASRSGLAGDIQYF. DNA of the CDR3: TGTGCCAGCAGATCGGGACTAGCGGGAGACATTCAGTACTTC.

This chain uses TRBV9 with TRBJ1-4; D possibly corresponds to TRBD1 (6 bases). Looked up from germline, CDR1 is SGDLS and CDR2 is YYNGEE. Trimming removed 4 bases from V and 8 bases from J, with 9 bases in between. The CDR3 totals 12 residues. CDR3 in DNA: TGTGCCAGCAGCCCCCAGGGGGAAAAACTGTTTTTT. Its translation: CASSPQGEKLFF.

The V gene is TRBV27, the J gene TRBJ1-5, with a possible D match to TRBD1 (6 bases). The V end was cut by 5 bases, the J end by 3 bases, with 17 bases between. The CDR3 is 16 amino acids. Looked up from germline, CDR1 is MNHEY and CDR2 is SMNVEV (reference sequence). The CDR3 sequence: CASSQLPGQINQPQHF. The CDR3 DNA follows: TGTGCCAGCAGTCAACTGCCTGGACAGATCAATCAGCCCCAGCATTTT.

Here the CDR3 reads CAISVPTHQGGYTF. The DNA of the CDR3 is TGTGCCATCAGTGTCCCGACGCATCAGGGCGGCTACACCTTC. The rearrangement joins TRBV10-3 to TRBJ1-2; the D gene is possibly TRBD1 (5 bases). V lost 4 bases to trimming and J lost 8 bases, with 17 bases between them. The CDR3 contains 14 residues. CDR1 is ENHRY and CDR2 is SYGVKD in the germline V gene.

This chain links TRBV19 with TRBJ2-3; no clear D. V was pared by 5 bases and J by 0 bases, with 12 bases between. The CDR3 is made up of 15 amino acids. CDR1 and CDR2 from the germline V gene are LNHDA and SQIVND (reference sequence). Here the CDR3 reads CASSAPSDSTDTQYF. CDR3 bases: TGTGCCAGTAGTGCCCCAAGCGATAGCACAGATACGCAGTATTTT.